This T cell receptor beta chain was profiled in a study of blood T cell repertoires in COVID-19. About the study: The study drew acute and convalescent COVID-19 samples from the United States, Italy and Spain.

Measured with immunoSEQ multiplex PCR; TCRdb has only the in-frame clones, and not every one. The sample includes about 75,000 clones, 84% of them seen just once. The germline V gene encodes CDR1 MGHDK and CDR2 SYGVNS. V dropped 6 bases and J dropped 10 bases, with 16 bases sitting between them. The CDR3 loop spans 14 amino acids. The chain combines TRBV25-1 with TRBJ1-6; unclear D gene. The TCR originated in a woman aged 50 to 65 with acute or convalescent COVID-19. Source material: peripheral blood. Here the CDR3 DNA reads TGTGCCAGCAGCGTAATGAGAGAGAGGTCACCCCTCCACTTT. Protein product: CASSVMRERSPLHF.